The 31 T cell receptor beta chains listed next were all sequenced from one sample in a study of beta chain features in type 1 diabetes. Expressed TCRB transcripts got sequenced, as all isolated RNA was reverse transcribed. Assay: immunoSEQ multiplex PCR; the TCRdb copy retains only in-frame clones and omits some. Counted here are a few hundred thousand clones, roughly a tenth occurring once; the ten biggest clones make up 1% to 1.5%. Sample: central memory CD4+ T cells from blood. All receptors derive from a man younger than 30 in good health.

V is TRBV19 and J is TRBJ2-7; TRBD1 is a possible D gene (6 bases). The V gene's germline CDR1 is LNHDA and CDR2 SQIVND (reference sequence). CDR3 length equals 13 residues. V was trimmed by 5 bases and J by 10 bases, leaving 18 bases between them. In DNA, the CDR3 is TGTGCCAGTAGTCCACGGGACATTCTAGACCAGTACTTC. Translating it yields CASSPRDILDQYF. Drawing the rest from reference TRBV19 and TRBJ2-7, the complete variable domain is DGGITQSPKYLFRKEGQNVTLSCEQNLNHDAMYWYRQDPGQGLRLIYYSQIVNDFQKGDIAEGYSVSREKKESFPLTVTSAQKNPTAFYLCASSPRDILDQYFGPGTRLTVT.

V and J are TRBV7-2 and TRBJ2-5; the D gene is possibly TRBD2 (6 bases). Germline V CDR1 and CDR2: SGHTA, FQGNSA. This CDR3 is built from 15 residues. The V end was cut by 5 bases, the J end by 0 bases, with 13 bases between. The DNA of the CDR3 is TGTGCCAGCAGCCCGGGACTCACGTACCAAGAGACCCAGTACTTC. This encodes CASSPGLTYQETQYF.

This clone has a handful of counts. The CDR3 here is CASSLKGPGASGANVLTF. In DNA form, the CDR3 reads TGTGCCAGCAGCTTAAAGGGCCCAGGGGCCTCTGGGGCCAACGTCCTGACTTTC. The V gene is TRBV7-3, the J gene TRBJ2-6; a possible D gene is TRBD1 (6 bases). Trimming removed 1 base at V and 0 bases at J, with 13 bases between. Germline V CDR1 and CDR2: SGHTA, FQGTGA. The CDR3 loop spans 18 amino acids.

This clone was picked up one time. J is TRBJ2-7 and V is TRBV28; D gene uncertain. The CDR3 has 14 amino acids. Trimming shortened V by 2 bases and J by 5 bases, and 13 bases separated the two germline ends. From germline, CDR1 is MDHEN and CDR2 SYDVKM. The CDR3 DNA is TGTGCCAGCAGTTTAAGCCTTGGCTATCACGAGCAGTACTTC. Translating it yields CASSLSLGYHEQYF. Together with reference TRBV28 and TRBJ2-7, the CDR3 gives the full variable domain: DVKVTQSSRYLVKRTGEKVFLECVQDMDHENMFWYRQDPGLGLRLIYFSYDVKMKEKGDIPEGYSVSREKKERFSLILESASTNQTSMYLCASSLSLGYHEQYFGPGTRLTVT.

Ten or more counts support this clone. The chain combines TRBV10-3 with TRBJ2-4; 12 bases line up with TRBD2. The CDR3 loop spans 14 amino acids. J lost 6 bases, V lost 6 bases, and 3 bases had no gene match. Germline V gene data show CDR1 as ENHRY and CDR2 as SYGVKD. The CDR3 DNA reads as TGTGCCATCAGCCCGACTAGCGGGGGAAACATTCAGTACTTC. It translates to CAISPTSGGNIQYF.

In this sample, this clone turned up many times. This chain uses TRBV5-1 with TRBJ2-1; D possibly corresponds to TRBD1 (8 bases). Germline V lookup: CDR1 SGHRS, CDR2 YFSETQ. CDR3 length: 18 amino acids. V was clipped by 1 base and J by 0 bases, with 17 bases between them. Here the CDR3 reads CASSLTWGGTGSYNEQFF. The CDR3 nucleotides read TGCGCCAGCAGCTTGACCTGGGGAGGGACAGGCTCCTACAATGAGCAGTTCTTC.

The chain has TRBV7-6 and TRBJ2-5; TRBD2 agrees at 8 bases. The CDR3 contains 12 residues. Trimming took 5 bases from V and 11 from J; bases not matched to a gene: 7. Germline loops: CDR1 SGHVS, CDR2 FNYEAQ. For the CDR3, the DNA is TGTGCCAGCAGCCCTCGGGGACTAGGGCAGTACTTC. It yields the protein CASSPRGLGQYF.

The V and J genes are TRBV11-3 and TRBJ2-3, with 9 bases identical to TRBD2. Germline-derived CDR1 and CDR2 are SGHNT and YENEEA. The CDR3 is 17 amino acids. The ends lost 0 bases at V and 2 bases at J; junction bases unmatched: 6. The CDR3 nucleotides read TGTGCCAGCAGCTTAGACCCCACTAGCGGGCTCACAGATACGCAGTATTTT. The encoded protein is CASSLDPTSGLTDTQYF.

The chain has TRBV7-9 and TRBJ1-1; D remains unclear. The CDR3 totals 14 residues. Germline values: CDR1 SEHNR, CDR2 FQNEAQ (reference sequence). The V end lost 0 bases, the J end lost 2 bases, and 7 bases lay between the germline ends. CDR3 in amino acids: CASSLAWKNTEAFF. The CDR3 DNA sequence: TGTGCCAGCAGCTTAGCCTGGAAAAACACTGAAGCTTTCTTT.

Here the CDR3 DNA reads TGTGCCAGCAAACCTCTGAGGGGGGATACGCAGTATTTT. This gives the protein CASKPLRGDTQYF. The J gene is TRBJ2-3, the V gene TRBV5-4, with a tentative D call TRBD1 (6 bases). The CDR3 consists of 13 residues. Germline-derived CDR1 and CDR2 are SGHNT and YYREEE (reference sequence). V was shortened by 6 bases and J by 6 bases, with 14 bases between the two germline ends.

This chain uses TRBV7-2 with TRBJ2-7; D not certain. This CDR3 has 14 amino acids. The germline V gene encodes CDR1 SGHTA and CDR2 FQGNSA. V was trimmed by 7 bases and J by 4 bases, leaving 17 bases between them. The CDR3 region is CASTPQRIGYEQYF. Here the CDR3 DNA reads TGTGCCAGCACCCCACAGAGGATAGGATACGAGCAGTACTTC.

This chain connects TRBV5-6 to TRBJ2-3; no reliable D call. V lost 1 base, J lost 2 bases, and 5 bases lay in between. The germline V gene has CDR1 SGHDT and CDR2 YYEEEE. This CDR3 has 13 residues. CDR3 coding DNA: TGTGCCAGCAGCTTGAGATACACAGATACGCAGTATTTT. The encoded protein is CASSLRYTDTQYF.

This CDR3 is CASSALAGGRTQYF. The CDR3 nucleotides are TGTGCCAGCAGTGCTCTAGCCGGGGGCCGGACCCAGTACTTC. The chain carries TRBV2 and TRBJ2-5; D tentatively reads TRBD1 or TRBD2 (6 bases each). Trimming pared 4 bases from V and 7 bases from J, leaving 16 bases between. Germline V lookup: CDR1 SNHLY, CDR2 FYNNEI. The CDR3 runs 14 residues.

This clone was seen a few times. The rearrangement links TRBV30 to TRBJ2-7; 7 bases map to TRBD1. J lost 2 bases, V lost 5 bases, and 3 bases had no gene match. From germline, CDR1 is GTSNPN and CDR2 SVGIG (reference sequence). The CDR3 is 12 residues long. The CDR3 DNA reads TGTGCCTGGGGGGGACAGCCCTACGAGCAGTACTTC. Protein sequence: CAWGGQPYEQYF.

This clone was detected a few times. The CDR3 sequence is CASSFADLAKNIQYF. The CDR3 nucleotides are TGTGCCAGCAGTTTCGCAGACTTAGCCAAAAACATTCAGTACTTC. The chain recombines TRBV28 with TRBJ2-4, with unresolved D. V lost 3 bases to trimming and J lost 0 bases, with 9 bases between them. The germline CDR1 and CDR2 sequences are MDHEN and SYDVKM. The CDR3 loop spans 15 amino acids. Variable domain in full (rest from reference TRBV28 and TRBJ2-4): DVKVTQSSRYLVKRTGEKVFLECVQDMDHENMFWYRQDPGLGLRLIYFSYDVKMKEKGDIPEGYSVSREKKERFSLILESASTNQTSMYLCASSFADLAKNIQYFGAGTRLSVL.

The table lists this clone with a few counts. The V gene is TRBV5-4, the J gene TRBJ2-2; D is perhaps TRBD2 (6 bases). V lost 2 bases and J 1 base, leaving 9 bases between the germline ends. The CDR3 sequence is 15 residues long. Germline CDR1 and CDR2: SGHNT and YYREEE (reference sequence). This chain's CDR3 is CASSLGRENTGELFF. The CDR3 DNA reads as TGTGCCAGCAGCTTAGGGCGGGAGAACACCGGGGAGCTGTTTTTT.

This clone was observed many times. The J gene is TRBJ1-1, the V gene TRBV5-1; 8 nucleotides agree with TRBD1. Germline CDR1 reads SGHRS; CDR2 reads YFSETQ. CDR3 size: 15 residues. V shed 3 bases, J shed 5 bases, and the junction held 9 bases outside the gene matches. The CDR3 region is CASSSGQGLGTEAFF. In DNA form, the CDR3 reads TGCGCCAGCAGCTCAGGACAGGGATTGGGAACTGAAGCTTTCTTT.

Of note for this clone: Other DNA sequences in the same sample also yield this CDR3. This chain joins TRBV14 and TRBJ2-1; D remains unclear. CDR3 length: 15 residues. The germline gives CDR1 SGHDN, CDR2 FVKESK. The germline V and J ends were trimmed by 1 base and 5 bases, with 12 bases remaining between them. This CDR3 reads CASSQVRRSDNEQFF. CDR3 nucleotide sequence: TGTGCCAGCAGCCAAGTCCGCAGATCTGACAATGAGCAGTTCTTC.

Only a few counts were recorded for this clone. The gene calls are TRBV7-9 and TRBJ2-7, with TRBD2 matching over 7 bases. There are 12 residues in the CDR3. V trimming: 4 bases; J trimming: 3 bases; junction bases outside the gene matches: 0. Germline CDR1 is SEHNR and CDR2 is FQNEAQ (reference sequence). CDR3 amino acids: CASSWEGYEQYF. The CDR3, as DNA: TGTGCCAGCAGCTGGGAGGGCTACGAGCAGTACTTC.

This clone was found a few times. The chain carries TRBV19 and TRBJ2-7; 10 nucleotides align to TRBD1. In germline, CDR1 is LNHDA, CDR2 SQIVND (reference sequence). V trimming: 6 bases; J trimming: 3 bases; junction bases outside the gene matches: 5. The CDR3 runs to 14 residues. CDR3 DNA sequence: TGTGCCAGTAGCCGGGACAGGGGCGACTACGAGCAGTACTTC. This gives the protein CASSRDRGDYEQYF.

The chain has TRBV6-1 and TRBJ2-7; D is unresolved. Deletions cut 3 bases from V and 2 bases from J, with 17 bases between. The CDR3 is 16 residues long. Per the germline V gene, CDR1 is MNHNS and CDR2 is SASEGT. CDR3 DNA: TGTGCCAGCAGTGATATTTGGACGGGTCGAGCCTACGAGCAGTACTTC. As protein: CASSDIWTGRAYEQYF.

The rearrangement joins TRBV5-1 to TRBJ2-1; the D gene is possibly TRBD2 (10 bases). Germline V gene lookup returns CDR1 SGHRS and CDR2 YFSETQ. V shed 5 bases and J shed 2 bases, with 26 bases lying between them. The CDR3 runs to 19 residues. CDR3 DNA sequence: TGCGCCAGCAGTTCCATGGGACAGGGACTAGCGTCAACCTACAATGAGCAGTTCTTC. Encoded protein: CASSSMGQGLASTYNEQFF.

This clone was observed a few times. The chain is built from TRBV6-5 and TRBJ1-3; D gene unclear. Germline loops: CDR1 MNHEY, CDR2 SVGAGI. The germline V and J ends were trimmed by 0 bases and 0 bases, with 9 bases remaining between them. The CDR3 length is 16 residues. DNA of the CDR3: TGTGCCAGCAGTTACTCGAAAAGGGTCTCTGGAAACACCATATATTTT. Protein sequence: CASSYSKRVSGNTIYF.

V usage is TRBV6-1 and J usage is TRBJ1-5, with TRBD1 as a possible D gene (6 bases). Germline V lookup: CDR1 MNHNS, CDR2 SASEGT. This CDR3 is 15 amino acids long. V was clipped by 6 bases and J by 5 bases, with 17 bases between them. Here the CDR3 DNA reads TGTGCCAGCAGGCGTATCCAGGGGCCCGATCAGCCCCAGCATTTT. This translates into CASRRIQGPDQPQHF.

Notes on this clone: This may be a read error: a much more frequent sequence differs by one nucleotide. This chain uses TRBV30 with TRBJ2-3; maybe TRBD2 (6 bases). Germline V CDR1 and CDR2: GTSNPN, SVGIG (reference sequence). The CDR3 sequence is 13 residues long. The CDR3 is CAGRVAAADTQYF. Written as DNA, the CDR3 is TGTGCCGGGAGAGTAGCGGCGGCAGATACGCAGTATTTT.

The rearrangement uses TRBV11-2 and TRBJ2-3; 12 positions match TRBD2. V was clipped by 5 bases and J by 4 bases; unmatched bases: 4. Germline V gene lookup returns CDR1 SGHAT and CDR2 FQNNGV. CDR3 size: 15 residues. This CDR3 is CASSRRLAGADTQYF. CDR3 sequence (DNA): TGTGCCAGCAGCAGGAGACTAGCGGGAGCAGATACGCAGTATTTT.

This clone was observed a handful of times. The chain combines TRBV2 with TRBJ1-1; possibly TRBD1 for D (6 bases). V was shortened by 6 bases and J by 5 bases, with 10 bases between the two germline ends. The CDR3 is made up of 12 amino acids. Per the germline V gene, CDR1 is SNHLY and CDR2 is FYNNEI. The CDR3 nucleotides are TGTGCCAGCAGGCAGGGGTGGACTGAAGCTTTCTTT. It codes for CASRQGWTEAFF.

The chain combines TRBV7-2 with TRBJ1-5; D is unresolved. The CDR3 runs to 13 residues. Germline V gene data show CDR1 as SGHTA and CDR2 as FQGNSA. Trimming removed 5 bases at V and 9 bases at J, with 14 bases between. CDR3 coding DNA: TGTGCCAGCAGCCCACGGGCCCCTGGGCCCCAGCATTTT. Amino acid sequence: CASSPRAPGPQHF.

This clone was seen a handful of times. The genes are TRBV30 and TRBJ2-1, with TRBD2 matching 11 bases. This CDR3 spans 16 amino acids. Per the germline V gene, CDR1 is GTSNPN and CDR2 is SVGIG (reference sequence). V lost 2 bases, J lost 4 bases, and 7 bases stayed unmatched. CDR3 amino acids: CAWSLGTSGFYNEQFF. The CDR3 coding sequence is TGTGCCTGGAGTCTAGGGACTAGCGGATTTTACAATGAGCAGTTCTTC.

V usage is TRBV4-2 and J usage is TRBJ2-7; the D gene is possibly TRBD2 (7 bases). Trimming pared 3 bases from V and 3 bases from J, leaving 21 bases between. CDR1 and CDR2 from the germline V gene are LGHNA and YNFKEQ. This CDR3 is built from 17 residues. The CDR3 sequence is CASSHPGAAGAHYEQYF. CDR3 DNA sequence: TGTGCCAGCAGCCACCCGGGGGCGGCGGGAGCACACTACGAGCAGTACTTC.

This sequence joins TRBV25-1 and TRBJ2-3, with D possibly TRBD2 on 6 matching bases. This CDR3 region has 15 residues. Deletions cut 4 bases from V and 2 bases from J, with 13 bases between. Per the germline V gene, CDR1 is MGHDK and CDR2 is SYGVNS. This CDR3 reads CASSAGGTITDTQYF. As DNA, the CDR3 is TGTGCCAGCAGTGCGGGCGGGACCATCACAGATACGCAGTATTTT.